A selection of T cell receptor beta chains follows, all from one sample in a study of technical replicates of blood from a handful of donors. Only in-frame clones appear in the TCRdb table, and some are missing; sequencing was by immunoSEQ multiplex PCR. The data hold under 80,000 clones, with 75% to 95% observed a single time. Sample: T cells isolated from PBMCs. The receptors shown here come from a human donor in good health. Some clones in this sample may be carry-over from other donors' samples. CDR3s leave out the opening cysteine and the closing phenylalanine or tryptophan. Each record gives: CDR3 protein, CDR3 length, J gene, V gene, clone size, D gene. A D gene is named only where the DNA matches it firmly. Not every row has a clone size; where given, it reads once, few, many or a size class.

cdr3_aa: ASSLGTAGRELF
cdr3_length: 12
j_call: TRBJ2-2
v_call: TRBV27
clone_size: -
d_call: -

cdr3_aa: ASSLGQVRYNEQF
cdr3_length: 13
j_call: TRBJ2-1
v_call: TRBV18
clone_size: once
d_call: TRBD1

cdr3_aa: ASSPGEGTQY
cdr3_length: 10
j_call: TRBJ2-5
v_call: TRBV27
clone_size: -
d_call: -

cdr3_aa: ASSKNRETTYEQY
cdr3_length: 13
j_call: TRBJ2-7
v_call: TRBV28
clone_size: once
d_call: -

cdr3_aa: ASRLEGGNIQY
cdr3_length: 11
j_call: TRBJ2-4
v_call: TRBV11-2
clone_size: -
d_call: -

cdr3_aa: AGASGSSYNEQF
cdr3_length: 12
j_call: TRBJ2-1
v_call: TRBV5-6
clone_size: -
d_call: TRBD2

cdr3_aa: ASSFGSGHGYT
cdr3_length: 11
j_call: TRBJ1-2
v_call: TRBV7-9
clone_size: -
d_call: -

cdr3_aa: ASSHAVDSSYNEQF
cdr3_length: 14
j_call: TRBJ2-1
v_call: TRBV7-3
clone_size: -
d_call: -

cdr3_aa: ASSALRGSNYDYT
cdr3_length: 13
j_call: TRBJ1-2
v_call: TRBV6-6
clone_size: -
d_call: TRBD1

cdr3_aa: ASSRSGANVLT
cdr3_length: 11
j_call: TRBJ2-6
v_call: TRBV19
clone_size: -
d_call: -

cdr3_aa: ASSLVQGATEAF
cdr3_length: 12
j_call: TRBJ1-1
v_call: TRBV7-9
clone_size: -
d_call: TRBD1

cdr3_aa: ASSLEEFVFEQF
cdr3_length: 12
j_call: TRBJ2-1
v_call: TRBV11-3
clone_size: -
d_call: -

cdr3_aa: ASSLEPTGDFGYT
cdr3_length: 13
j_call: TRBJ1-2
v_call: TRBV11-2
clone_size: -
d_call: TRBD1

cdr3_aa: AWTRGPYYEQY
cdr3_length: 11
j_call: TRBJ2-7
v_call: TRBV30
clone_size: -
d_call: -

cdr3_aa: ASSSRQGKYSNSPLH
cdr3_length: 15
j_call: TRBJ1-6
v_call: TRBV11-2
clone_size: -
d_call: TRBD1

cdr3_aa: ASTPGQGAGELF
cdr3_length: 12
j_call: TRBJ2-2
v_call: TRBV19
clone_size: few
d_call: TRBD1

cdr3_aa: ASSLDHGTQY
cdr3_length: 10
j_call: TRBJ2-3
v_call: TRBV7-2
clone_size: few
d_call: -

cdr3_aa: ASSVTGLAGGELF
cdr3_length: 13
j_call: TRBJ2-2
v_call: TRBV9
clone_size: -
d_call: TRBD2

cdr3_aa: ASSSQGVAEAF
cdr3_length: 11
j_call: TRBJ1-1
v_call: TRBV7-3
clone_size: once
d_call: TRBD1

cdr3_aa: ASSSATSGTYEQY
cdr3_length: 13
j_call: TRBJ2-7
v_call: TRBV7-8
clone_size: -
d_call: TRBD2

cdr3_aa: ASSQEVFGSGGGSYEQY
cdr3_length: 17
j_call: TRBJ2-7
v_call: TRBV4-2
clone_size: -
d_call: TRBD1

cdr3_aa: ATSTDLSTDTQY
cdr3_length: 12
j_call: TRBJ2-3
v_call: TRBV5-4
clone_size: -
d_call: -

cdr3_aa: ASSLSVGEASYEQY
cdr3_length: 14
j_call: TRBJ2-7
v_call: TRBV27
clone_size: -
d_call: -

cdr3_aa: ASSFLFRGKKETQY
cdr3_length: 14
j_call: TRBJ2-5
v_call: TRBV28
clone_size: -
d_call: -

cdr3_aa: ASSPRQGGTGELF
cdr3_length: 13
j_call: TRBJ2-2
v_call: TRBV18
clone_size: -
d_call: -

cdr3_aa: ASTTPGAFNEQF
cdr3_length: 12
j_call: TRBJ2-1
v_call: TRBV7-9
clone_size: -
d_call: -

cdr3_aa: ASSQLTGFYT
cdr3_length: 10
j_call: TRBJ1-2
v_call: TRBV4-2
clone_size: -
d_call: TRBD1

cdr3_aa: AWSVQGDTEAF
cdr3_length: 11
j_call: TRBJ1-1
v_call: TRBV30
clone_size: -
d_call: -

cdr3_aa: ASGQDRYNQPQH
cdr3_length: 12
j_call: TRBJ1-5
v_call: TRBV7-8
clone_size: -
d_call: TRBD1

cdr3_aa: ASSPGTRETQY
cdr3_length: 11
j_call: TRBJ2-5
v_call: TRBV7-9
clone_size: once
d_call: TRBD2

cdr3_aa: ASSYRQPTEAF
cdr3_length: 11
j_call: TRBJ1-1
v_call: TRBV6-5
clone_size: -
d_call: -

cdr3_aa: ASLPDRENTEAF
cdr3_length: 12
j_call: TRBJ1-1
v_call: TRBV28
clone_size: -
d_call: TRBD1

cdr3_aa: ATSSLSYEQY
cdr3_length: 10
j_call: TRBJ2-7
v_call: TRBV15
clone_size: few
d_call: -

cdr3_aa: AISRDRFSYNEQF
cdr3_length: 13
j_call: TRBJ2-1
v_call: TRBV10-3
clone_size: -
d_call: TRBD1

cdr3_aa: VSSLAGGYTEAF
cdr3_length: 12
j_call: TRBJ1-1
v_call: TRBV5-1
clone_size: -
d_call: TRBD1

cdr3_aa: SVYSGQGGYGELF
cdr3_length: 13
j_call: TRBJ2-2
v_call: TRBV29-1
clone_size: -
d_call: TRBD1

cdr3_aa: ASSEALDRNTYEQY
cdr3_length: 14
j_call: TRBJ2-7
v_call: TRBV2
clone_size: -
d_call: -

cdr3_aa: ASSSQDRERIYGYT
cdr3_length: 14
j_call: TRBJ1-2
v_call: TRBV7-9
clone_size: -
d_call: TRBD1

cdr3_aa: ASSQVAGAGADTQY
cdr3_length: 14
j_call: TRBJ2-3
v_call: TRBV4-3
clone_size: -
d_call: TRBD2

cdr3_aa: ASREDRAKNIQY
cdr3_length: 12
j_call: TRBJ2-4
v_call: TRBV4-2
clone_size: -
d_call: -

cdr3_aa: ASSIQGKGYGYT
cdr3_length: 12
j_call: TRBJ1-2
v_call: TRBV19
clone_size: -
d_call: -